The rows below give T cell receptor beta chains drawn from one sample of a study of T cell responses to AZD1222 COVID-19 vaccine. Measured with immunoSEQ multiplex PCR; TCRdb has only the in-frame clones, and not every one. The data contain under 110,000 clones, approximately 89% of them singletons. The sequencing used peripheral blood, collected 28 days after the second AZD1222 dose. All receptors derive from an adult who received the AZD1222 COVID-19 vaccine. Both conserved end residues are part of each CDR3. Fields, in order: clone size, D gene, J gene, V gene, CDR3 protein, CDR3 DNA. The D gene is left open where the match is weak. Some rows mark clone size as missing; the rest say once, few, many or name a class of expanded clone.

NA NA TRBJ2-3 TRBV7-2 CASSLGLRDTQYF TGTGCCAGCAGCTTAGGTCTTAGGGATACGCAGTATTTT
NA TRBD1 TRBJ1-1 TRBV28 CASKGAGRNTEAFF TGTGCCAGCAAGGGGGCAGGGAGGAACACTGAAGCTTTCTTT
NA TRBD2 TRBJ2-2 TRBV7-9 CASSLGEGKPGELFF TGTGCCAGCAGCTTAGGGGAGGGCAAGCCCGGGGAGCTGTTTTTT
once NA TRBJ2-5 TRBV5-4 CASSSQEAETQYF TGTGCCAGCAGCTCACAGGAGGCGGAGACCCAGTACTTC
NA NA TRBJ1-5 TRBV4-1 CASRGTTGRNQPQHF TGCGCCAGCAGGGGTACAACAGGGCGCAATCAGCCCCAGCATTTT
NA TRBD1 TRBJ1-2 TRBV2 CASSPRDRGNYGYTF TGTGCCAGCAGTCCTAGGGACAGGGGCAACTATGGCTACACCTTC
NA TRBD2 TRBJ2-7 TRBV18 CASSPLEREHGEQYF TGTGCCAGCTCACCCCTTGAGCGGGAACACGGCGAGCAGTACTTC
NA TRBD2 TRBJ2-7 TRBV2 CASSATRLATPPEQYF TGTGCCAGCAGTGCTACGAGACTAGCCACCCCTCCCGAGCAGTACTTC
NA NA TRBJ1-1 TRBV5-6 CASSPQGFMNTEAFF TGTGCCAGCAGTCCACAGGGATTCATGAACACTGAAGCTTTCTTT
NA TRBD2 TRBJ2-7 TRBV7-2 CASSLAGGYEQYF TGTGCCAGCAGCTTAGCGGGGGGGTACGAGCAGTACTTC
NA NA TRBJ2-2 TRBV28 CASGRNTGELFF TGTGCCAGCGGCAGGAACACCGGGGAGCTGTTTTTT
NA NA TRBJ2-7 TRBV7-9 CASSETRDSYEQYF TGTGCCAGCAGCGAGACCAGAGACTCCTACGAGCAGTACTTC
NA TRBD1 TRBJ2-2 TRBV5-1 CASSPQQGGNTGELFF TGCGCCAGCAGCCCTCAACAGGGGGGCAACACCGGGGAGCTGTTTTTT
NA NA TRBJ2-3 TRBV6-5 CASRFGGGTQYF TGTGCCAGCCGGTTCGGAGGCGGTACGCAGTATTTT
NA NA TRBJ2-1 TRBV5-6 CASSLDPYNEQFF TGTGCCAGCAGCTTGGACCCCTACAATGAGCAGTTCTTC
NA NA TRBJ2-7 TRBV5-4 CASSPKSSYEQYF TGTGCCAGCAGCCCAAAAAGCTCCTACGAGCAGTACTTC
NA TRBD1 TRBJ1-5 TRBV5-1 CASSPTGPYSNQPQHF TGCGCCAGCAGCCCGACAGGGCCTTATAGCAATCAGCCCCAGCATTTT
NA NA TRBJ1-1 TRBV18 CASSPAGAGTEAFF TGTGCCAGCTCACCCGCCGGGGCGGGCACTGAAGCTTTCTTT
NA NA TRBJ2-1 TRBV5-1 CASSWTESSYNEQFF TGCGCCAGCAGCTGGACAGAGAGCTCCTACAATGAGCAGTTCTTC
NA TRBD2 TRBJ2-1 TRBV28 CASSLPTSGRRQFF TGTGCCAGCAGTTTACCCACTAGCGGGAGACGGCAGTTCTTC
once TRBD2 TRBJ2-1 TRBV20-1 CRGGGSGEQFF TGCCGGGGGGGAGGCTCTGGTGAGCAGTTCTTC
NA TRBD1 TRBJ2-7 TRBV24-1 CATSDSADRAVGQYF TGTGCCACCAGTGATTCTGCCGACAGGGCGGTAGGGCAGTACTTC
NA NA TRBJ2-2 TRBV4-2 CASSPRGGDTGELFF TGTGCCAGCAGCCCCCGGGGTGGGGACACCGGGGAGCTGTTTTTT
NA NA TRBJ2-1 TRBV5-1 CASSRRGDNEQFF TGCGCCAGCAGCAGAAGGGGCGACAATGAGCAGTTCTTC
NA NA TRBJ1-3 TRBV7-2 CASSFKPPGSGNTIYF TGTGCCAGCAGCTTCAAACCCCCCGGCTCTGGAAACACCATATATTTT
NA TRBD1 TRBJ1-2 TRBV3-1/TRBV3-2 CASSQRTGVSGYTF TGTGCCAGCAGCCAACGCACAGGGGTCTCTGGCTACACCTTC
NA NA TRBJ1-1 TRBV5-1 CASSSGSSKNTEAFF TGCGCCAGCAGCTCCGGGTCTTCGAAGAACACTGAAGCTTTCTTT
NA NA TRBJ2-7 TRBV18 CASSPTLDYEQYF TGTGCCAGCTCACCGACACTAGACTACGAGCAGTACTTC
NA TRBD1 TRBJ1-2 TRBV28 CASSLPGQGGYGYTF TGTGCCAGCAGCCTCCCCGGACAGGGAGGCTATGGCTACACCTTC
NA TRBD1 TRBJ2-1 TRBV29-1 CSADRDNMDEQFF TGCAGCGCGGACAGGGATAACATGGATGAGCAGTTCTTC
NA NA TRBJ2-7 TRBV2 CASSTPGLGSYEQYF TGTGCCAGCAGCACCCCGGGGTTAGGCTCCTACGAGCAGTACTTC
once NA TRBJ2-3 TRBV5-1 CASSLASEDTQYF TGCGCCAGCAGCTTGGCCTCCGAAGATACGCAGTATTTT
NA NA TRBJ1-2 TRBV5-1 CASSLEVGDYGYTF TGCGCCAGCAGCTTGGAGGTGGGAGACTATGGCTACACCTTC
NA TRBD1 TRBJ2-5 TRBV10-3 CAISPGTGEETQYF TGTGCCATCAGCCCAGGGACAGGTGAAGAGACCCAGTACTTC
NA NA TRBJ1-1 TRBV2 CASSEYQGWNTEAFF TGTGCCAGCAGTGAGTACCAGGGGTGGAACACTGAAGCTTTCTTT
NA NA TRBJ2-7 TRBV13 CASSFSGSYEQYF TGTGCCAGCAGCTTTAGCGGCTCCTACGAGCAGTACTTC
NA NA TRBJ2-7 TRBV5-1 CASSFGTPEQYF TGCGCCAGCAGCTTCGGGACTCCGGAGCAGTACTTC
NA TRBD2 TRBJ2-7 TRBV2 CAINSGGAVEQYF TGTGCCATCAATAGCGGGGGGGCGGTCGAGCAGTACTTC
once NA TRBJ2-1 TRBV7-9 CASSSVFSQPNEQFF TGTGCCAGCAGTTCCGTCTTCTCACAGCCCAATGAGCAGTTCTTC
NA TRBD1 TRBJ2-7 TRBV6-5 CASSYRGQGNYEQYF TGTGCCAGCAGTTACCGCGGACAGGGAAACTACGAGCAGTACTTC
few TRBD2 TRBJ2-2 TRBV5-4 CASSLRAGRNTGELFF TGTGCCAGCAGCTTGAGAGCGGGGCGGAACACCGGGGAGCTGTTTTTT
NA TRBD1 TRBJ2-2 TRBV11-3 CASSFDRDTGELFF TGTGCCAGCAGCTTTGACAGGGACACCGGGGAGCTGTTTTTT
NA TRBD2 TRBJ2-2 TRBV7-9 CASSLAGINTGELFF TGTGCCAGCAGCCTAGCGGGGATAAACACCGGGGAGCTGTTTTTT
NA NA TRBJ1-4 TRBV20-1 CSALRDGELFF TGCAGTGCTTTGCGAGACGGGGAACTGTTTTTT
NA NA TRBJ2-7 TRBV28 CASNEASHEQYF TGTGCCAGCAACGAAGCCAGCCACGAGCAGTACTTC
few NA TRBJ2-5 TRBV7-9 CASSPRTGYGVETQYF TGTGCCAGCAGCCCTCGGACTGGCTACGGGGTAGAGACCCAGTACTTC
NA TRBD1 TRBJ2-5 TRBV7-2 CASSLAADRVETQYF TGTGCCAGCAGCTTAGCCGCCGACAGGGTAGAGACCCAGTACTTC
NA TRBD1 TRBJ2-5 TRBV6-1 CASSGPRTGRRETQYF TGTGCCAGCAGTGGACCTCGGACAGGGCGCCGAGAGACCCAGTACTTC
few NA TRBJ2-7 TRBV4-3 CASSQDHRQSYEQYF TGCGCCAGCAGCCAAGATCACAGACAGTCATACGAGCAGTACTTC
NA NA TRBJ2-5 TRBV6-5 CASSGGLVRETQYF TGTGCCAGCAGCGGGGGACTGGTACGGGAGACCCAGTACTTC
NA TRBD1 TRBJ1-5 TRBV2 CASGTGDQPQHF TGTGCCAGCGGGACAGGGGATCAGCCCCAGCATTTT